The T cell receptor (beta chain) under discussion was sequenced for a study of CD4+ T cells in melanoma. Study observations and caveats: Neoantigen-specific CD4+ T cells in melanoma reportedly had diverse differentiation states. A reported correlation linked neoantigen-specific CD4+ T cells to CD8+, macrophage and B cell function.

The protocol was immunoSEQ multiplex PCR, while the TCRdb copy is restricted to in-frame clones and leaves out a portion. Counted here are 6,000 to 8,500 clones, roughly 66% occurring once; the ten biggest clones make up about 23%. As concerns this clone: Its target is unknown.

This receptor was taken from a human donor with melanoma. Sequenced: cells from a culture (not recorded whether cultured in vitro).

The DNA for the CDR3 is TGTGCCAGCTCACCAGGATCAGGGTCTTTTGAGCAGTTCTTC. This sequence encodes CASSPGSGSFEQFF. V and J are TRBV18 and TRBJ2-1; D might be TRBD1 (5 bases). The CDR3 totals 14 residues. The V and J ends lost 2 bases and 9 bases respectively, with 14 bases between them. CDR1 KGHSH and CDR2 LQKENI come from the germline V gene.